Below, one T cell receptor (delta chain) is given with its context. There are 18 residues in the CDR3. Germline V gene sequence: CDR1 GEAIGNYY, CDR2 EKD. V lost 3 bases to trimming and J lost 3 bases; unmatched junction nucleotides: 17. These data belong to a study of gamma-delta T cells after stem cell transplantation. TCRdb used CATT to re-call clones from the RT-PCR reads. This table has around 780 delta-chain clones, roughly 6.4% appearing once. What was sequenced was gamma-delta T cells. The chain carries TRDV2 and TRDJ1; 8 bases are a match to TRDD2. The TCR sequence derives from a human donor. It is not recorded whose cells these are; they may come from a transplant donor. In DNA form, the CDR3 reads TGTGCCTGTGACCGGCTTCCTACCGTCTATTTACAGCCCGATAAACTCATCTTT. Residues: CACDRLPTVYLQPDKLIF.